This paragraph covers one TCR beta chain sequence. The sample comes from a study of blood T cell repertoires in COVID-19. TCRdb's copy holds only in-frame clones and misses some; the assay was immunoSEQ multiplex PCR. The data show about 430,000 clones, with 80% to 90% seen just once and about 1.1% held by the top ten. V was clipped by 0 bases and J by 4 bases; unmatched bases: 3. Germline values: CDR1 GTSNPN, CDR2 SVGIG (reference sequence). The CDR3 is 16 amino acids. The sample consisted of PBMCs or T cells enriched from blood (not recorded which). This sequence joins TRBV30 and TRBJ2-1; TRBD2 aligns across 13 bases. The sequence came from a man in his thirties or forties who had recovered from COVID-19. CDR3 sequence reads: CAWSVTSGGTYNEQFF. The DNA of the CDR3 is TGTGCCTGGAGTGTGACTAGCGGGGGGACTTACAATGAGCAGTTCTTC.